This T cell receptor (beta chain) was identified during a study of post-analysis software for immune sequencing data. The study, taken as a whole, reports: Patients carried roughly five TRBV segments more frequently than controls did, and TRBV5-6, TRBV5-1 and TRBV20-1 were among them.

V was trimmed by 7 bases and J by 0 bases, leaving 13 bases between them. In germline, CDR1 is SQVTM, CDR2 ANQGSEA. The length of the CDR3 is 14 residues. Unique molecular identifiers tagged the TCR beta cDNA libraries. TCRdb re-analysed the PCR reads in MiXCR, keeping a single row per CDR3 protein. The sample shows more than 500,000 distinct CDR3 sequences, less than 40% of them seen only once. As concerns this clonotype: The antigen is unknown.

This TCR derives from a girl under 18 with multiple sclerosis. The rearrangement joins TRBV29-1 to TRBJ2-1, with D possibly called TRBD1 or TRBD2 (5 bases each). Specimen: blood. This CDR3 is CSAGDASSYNEQFF. CDR3 nucleotide sequence: TGCAGCGCTGGGGACGCTAGCTCCTACAATGAGCAGTTCTTC.